This TCR beta chain was sequenced during a study of blood T cells in healthy people across ages. Study results and caveats: Whereas aged donors had fewer naive CD4+ cells, long-lived donors had more of them and higher diversity. Unsorted PBMCs blocked a conclusive comparison of naive and antigen-experienced cells.

Combining a sample-barcoded 5' primer with a J-beta primer mix, a second PCR ran for about 7 to 11 cycles. A template-switch adaptor containing 12 random nucleotides labeled each cDNA molecule. TCRdb analysed the 5' RACE reads with MiXCR anew, one entry per CDR3 protein. The sample carries hundreds of thousands of distinct CDR3 sequences, 20% to 30% recorded once. This clonotype appeared a few times. Its antigen remains unknown. Germline assignment: CDR1 SEHNR and CDR2 FQNEAQ (reference sequence). The V gene lost 3 bases and the J gene lost 5 bases, with 14 bases spanning the gap. The CDR3 extends over 14 amino acids. These data were likewise used in another study, on T cells of mothers and their children.

Material for sequencing was blood. The chain is built from TRBV7-9 and TRBJ2-7; D unresolved. This receptor was taken from a boy aged 10-17 years in good health. CDR3 loop: CASSFQFRGDEQYF. CDR3 sequence (DNA): TGTGCCAGCAGCTTCCAATTTAGAGGCGACGAGCAGTACTTC.